The 18 T cell receptor beta chains below all came from one sample that was sequenced in a study of vaccination and CD4 T cells after COVID-19. For these receptors, no antigen is known. As to treatment: roughly ten-day PBMC culture with coronavirus spike peptide pools or control peptides (ViraFEST assay). Sequenced with the Oncomine TCR Beta short-read assay was DNA taken from cultured CD4+ T cells. One entry per CDR3 protein, called by TCRdb with MiXCR from the PCR reads. The sample lists 9,500 to 15,000 distinct CDR3 sequences, 40% to 50% seen once, with 15% in the top ten. Specimen: CD4+ T cells from blood, cultured in vitro. Receptors originate from a human donor who had recovered from COVID-19.

The rearrangement uses TRBV19 and TRBJ1-5; D gene unclear. The CDR3 runs to 14 residues. Germline V gives CDR1 LNHDA, CDR2 SQIVND (reference sequence). V lost 1 base, J lost 4 bases, and 8 bases lay in between. The CDR3 DNA reads TGTGCCAGTAGTATAGTACGCCGAAATCAGCCCCAGCATTTT. It yields the protein CASSIVRRNQPQHF.

This clonotype came up a few times. V is TRBV7-6 and J is TRBJ1-6, with D perhaps matching TRBD1 (6 bases). Trimming removed 4 bases from V and 6 bases from J, with 19 bases in between. The CDR3 extends over 17 amino acids. Germline CDR1 is SGHVS and CDR2 is FNYEAQ. Written as DNA, the CDR3 is TGTGCCAGCAGCTCTTCCCCTACAGGGATGAGTAATTCACCCCTCCACTTT. It specifies CASSSSPTGMSNSPLHF.

The chain recombines TRBV6-5 with TRBJ2-1; TRBD2 aligns across 11 bases. The germline V gene has CDR1 MNHEY and CDR2 SVGAGI. Unmatched junction bases numbered 7, after V lost 2 bases and J lost 7 bases. The CDR3 totals 16 residues. This chain's CDR3 is CASSYLSGRAWNEQFF. The CDR3, as DNA: TGTGCCAGCAGTTACCTTAGCGGGAGGGCCTGGAATGAGCAGTTCTTC.

Only a few counts were recorded for this clonotype. The chain is built from TRBV20-1 and TRBJ1-5; unclear D gene. Trimming left V 0 bases short and J 4 bases short, with 7 bases between. Germline V gene data show CDR1 as DFQATT and CDR2 as SNEGSKA (reference sequence). This CDR3 region has 13 residues. CDR3 sequence reads: CSARDPINQPQHF. CDR3 DNA sequence: TGCAGTGCTAGAGATCCCATTAATCAGCCCCAGCATTTT.

This clonotype has only a few counts. This chain joins TRBV7-2 and TRBJ2-5, with TRBD2 identical over 10 bases. The V gene end was trimmed by 5 bases and the J gene end by 4 bases; junction bases not matched to a gene: 13. Looked up from germline, CDR1 is SGHTA and CDR2 is FQGNSA. This CDR3 comprises 17 residues. Here the CDR3 reads CASSAHRLAGGLETQYF. The CDR3 DNA reads as TGTGCCAGCAGCGCTCATCGACTAGCGGGTGGACTAGAGACCCAGTACTTC.

The chain is built from TRBV10-1 and TRBJ2-5, with 12 nucleotides matching TRBD2. V was pared by 4 bases and J by 5 bases, with 5 bases of the junction left unmatched. From germline, CDR1 is WNHNN and CDR2 SYGVQD (reference sequence). This CDR3 has 15 amino acids. CDR3 DNA sequence: TGCGCCAGCAGTGGACTAGCGGGAGAGGGTGAGACCCAGTACTTC. Protein: CASSGLAGEGETQYF.

The CDR3, as DNA: TGCAGTGCTAGGACCACAGGAAACTATGGCTACACCTTC. It translates to CSARTTGNYGYTF. The gene calls are TRBV20-1 and TRBJ1-2, with D possibly matching TRBD1 (5 bases). V dropped 3 bases and J dropped 2 bases, with 10 bases sitting between them. Germline loops: CDR1 DFQATT, CDR2 SNEGSKA (reference sequence). This CDR3 spans 13 amino acids.

This clonotype occurred a few times. CDR3 protein: CATSRRETYQETQYF. The CDR3, as DNA: TGTGCCACCAGCAGGAGGGAGACCTACCAAGAGACCCAGTACTTC. This chain uses TRBV15 with TRBJ2-5, with D possibly TRBD2 on 5 matching bases. V shed 3 bases and J shed 0 bases, with 11 bases lying between them. CDR3 length: 15 amino acids. Germline V gene lookup returns CDR1 LNHNV and CDR2 YYDKDF (reference sequence).

This chain uses TRBV6-1 with TRBJ1-6; D remains ambiguous. Between the trimmed V and J ends, which lost 6 bases and 0 bases, there was a span of 9 bases. The CDR3 is made up of 15 amino acids. CDR1 is MNHNS, CDR2 SASEGT, per germline. CDR3: CASSPMSSYNSPLHF. The CDR3 nucleotides are TGTGCCAGCAGCCCCATGAGCTCCTATAATTCACCCCTCCACTTT.

The V and J genes are TRBV6-1 and TRBJ2-3; 10 nucleotides align to TRBD2. In germline, CDR1 is MNHNS, CDR2 SASEGT. The J segment lost 5 bases and the V segment lost 3 bases, leaving 14 bases of the junction unmatched. The CDR3 sequence is 18 residues long. The CDR3 DNA is TGTGCCAGCAGTGAGGGCAGAGCCTTAGCGGGAGGAGGAGATACGCAGTATTTT. It is translated as CASSEGRALAGGGDTQYF.

The V gene is TRBV6-5, the J gene TRBJ2-1, with 8 positions matching TRBD2. The CDR3 runs to 17 residues. Germline CDR1 is MNHEY and CDR2 is SVGAGI. V gave up 0 bases and J gave up 3 bases; unmatched junction bases: 7. The DNA for the CDR3 is TGTGCCAGCAGTTACTCTGCGGGGCGGGGGGTCTACAATGAGCAGTTCTTC. Translated, it gives CASSYSAGRGVYNEQFF.

The chain combines TRBV6-1 with TRBJ2-3; D tentatively reads TRBD1 or TRBD2 (6 bases each). This CDR3 is built from 16 residues. The germline V gene has CDR1 MNHNS and CDR2 SASEGT. Trimming pared 2 bases from V and 4 bases from J, leaving 16 bases between. In nucleotides, the CDR3 is TGTGCCAGCAGTGAAAGGGGGGCAGGAGTTCCAGATACGCAGTATTTT. Its translation is CASSERGAGVPDTQYF.

In its sample, this clonotype was seen a few times. V gene TRBV20-1 combines with J gene TRBJ1-5, with a possible D match to TRBD1 (5 bases). The germline CDR1 and CDR2 sequences are DFQATT and SNEGSKA (reference sequence). CDR3 size: 14 residues. V lost 5 bases to trimming and J lost 4 bases, with 15 bases between them. The CDR3 loop reads CSARRDLSNQPQHF. The CDR3 region has the DNA TGCAGTGCTCGACGGGACCTTTCAAATCAGCCCCAGCATTTT.

The chain is built from TRBV2 and TRBJ2-6; D uncertain. This CDR3 is 15 amino acids long. From germline, CDR1 is SNHLY and CDR2 FYNNEI. The germline V and J ends were trimmed by 5 bases and 4 bases, with 12 bases remaining between them. The DNA for the CDR3 is TGTGCCAGCAGTTACGAAGGGTGGGGGGCCAACGTCCTGACTTTC. Translating it yields CASSYEGWGANVLTF.

V gene TRBV28 combines with J gene TRBJ1-2, with 9 bases aligning to TRBD1. The CDR3 extends over 15 amino acids. CDR1 and CDR2 (germline): MDHEN, SYDVKM. The J segment lost 2 bases and the V segment lost 5 bases, leaving 6 bases of the junction unmatched. CDR3 sequence: CASSPQTGGNYGYTF. The CDR3, as DNA: TGTGCCAGCAGTCCTCAGACAGGGGGGAACTATGGCTACACCTTC.

The chain links TRBV7-2 to TRBJ1-4; no firm D call. V was shortened by 3 bases and J by 0 bases, with 5 bases between the two germline ends. Per germline, CDR1 SGHTA and CDR2 FQGNSA. The CDR3 loop spans 14 amino acids. The CDR3 region has the DNA TGTGCCAGCAGCTTCCTAGCAACTAATGAAAAACTGTTTTTT. Its translation is CASSFLATNEKLFF. Full variable domain (outside the CDR3, taken from reference TRBV7-2 and TRBJ1-4): GAGVSQSPSNKVTEKGKDVELRCDPISGHTALYWYRQSLGQGLEFLIYFQGNSAPDKSGLPSDRFSAERTGGSVSTLTIQRTQQEDSAVYLCASSFLATNEKLFFGSGTQLSVL.

The J gene is TRBJ2-1, the V gene TRBV14; 10 bases are shared with TRBD2. The J segment lost 9 bases and the V segment lost 3 bases, leaving 8 bases of the junction unmatched. CDR3 length: 15 residues. CDR1 SGHDN and CDR2 FVKESK come from the germline V gene. The CDR3 coding sequence is TGTGCCAGCAGCCAGGACCTAGCGGGAGTCGGTGAGCAGTTCTTC. Translating it yields CASSQDLAGVGEQFF.

The CDR3 sequence: CATSDTLRGLSSYNEQFF. In DNA form, the CDR3 reads TGTGCCACCAGTGACACCCTACGGGGCTTGAGCTCCTACAATGAGCAGTTCTTC. The chain joins TRBV24-1 to TRBJ2-1, with D tentatively TRBD1 or TRBD2 (5 bases each). The CDR3 loop spans 18 amino acids. V was shortened by 4 bases and J by 0 bases, with 18 bases between the two germline ends. Germline assignment: CDR1 KGHDR and CDR2 SFDVKD.